This TCR beta chain was captured in a study of T cells in localized non-small cell lung cancer. Notes on the study in general: Within adjacent lung there appeared a median approximately 60 of the top 100 tumor clones. Compared with tumor, uninvolved adjacent lung displayed greater T cell clonality, ranking highest overall. Elevated blood T cell density was associated with longer overall survival.

Concerning this clone itself: The antigen is undetermined.

V lost 3 bases and J lost 1; bases outside the gene matches: 7. Germline CDR1 and CDR2: SQVTM and ANQGSEA. This CDR3 spans 15 amino acids. Assay: immunoSEQ multiplex PCR; the TCRdb copy retains only in-frame clones and omits some. The sample shows 25,000 to 30,000 clones, 92% of them seen only once. The chain combines TRBV29-1 with TRBJ2-3, with 7 bases matching TRBD2. Sequences were derived from peripheral blood mononuclear cells, sampled before any cancer treatment. This receptor was identified in a woman aged 35 to 70 with stage III lung adenocarcinoma. For the CDR3, the DNA is TGCAGCGTTGAGGAGTGGGGAGGGGGCACAGATACGCAGTATTTT. This gives the protein CSVEEWGGGTDTQYF.